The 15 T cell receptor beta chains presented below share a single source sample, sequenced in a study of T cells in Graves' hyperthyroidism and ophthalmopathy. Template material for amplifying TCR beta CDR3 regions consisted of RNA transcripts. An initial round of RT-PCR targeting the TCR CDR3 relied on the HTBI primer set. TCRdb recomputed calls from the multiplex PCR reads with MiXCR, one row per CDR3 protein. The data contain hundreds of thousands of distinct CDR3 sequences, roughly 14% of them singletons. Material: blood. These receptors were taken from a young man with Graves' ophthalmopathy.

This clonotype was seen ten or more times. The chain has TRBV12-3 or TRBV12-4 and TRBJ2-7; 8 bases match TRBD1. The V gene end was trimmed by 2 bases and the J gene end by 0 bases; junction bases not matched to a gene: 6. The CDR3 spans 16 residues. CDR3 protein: CASSLFGTGDSYEQYF. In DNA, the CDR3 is TGTGCCAGCAGTTTATTCGGGACAGGAGACTCCTACGAGCAGTACTTC.

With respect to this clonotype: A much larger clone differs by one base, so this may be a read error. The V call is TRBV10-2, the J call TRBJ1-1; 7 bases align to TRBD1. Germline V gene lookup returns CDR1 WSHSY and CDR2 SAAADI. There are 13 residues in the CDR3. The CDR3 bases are TGCGCCAGCGTTAAAGGGGGCGCAACTGAAGCTTCCTTT. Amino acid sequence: CASVKGGATEASF.

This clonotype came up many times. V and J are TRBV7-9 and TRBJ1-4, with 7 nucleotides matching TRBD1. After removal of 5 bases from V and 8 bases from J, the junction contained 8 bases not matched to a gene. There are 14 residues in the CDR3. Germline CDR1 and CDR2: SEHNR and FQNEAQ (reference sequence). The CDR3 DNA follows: TGTGCCAGCAGCCTTACAGGGGCGGGCGAAAAACTGTTTTTT. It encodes CASSLTGAGEKLFF.

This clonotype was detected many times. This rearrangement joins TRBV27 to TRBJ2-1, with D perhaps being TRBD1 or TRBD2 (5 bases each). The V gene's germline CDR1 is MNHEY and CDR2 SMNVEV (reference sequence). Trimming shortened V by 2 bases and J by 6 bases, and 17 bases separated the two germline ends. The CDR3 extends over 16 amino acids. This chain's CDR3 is CASSLLGTGLGNEQFF. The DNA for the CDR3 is TGTGCCAGCAGTTTACTCGGGACGGGCCTCGGCAATGAGCAGTTCTTC.

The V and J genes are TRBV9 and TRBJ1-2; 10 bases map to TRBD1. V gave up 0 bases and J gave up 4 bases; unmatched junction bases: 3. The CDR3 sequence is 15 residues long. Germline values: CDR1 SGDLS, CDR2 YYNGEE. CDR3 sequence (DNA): TGTGCCAGCAGCGTAGTTAGGACAGGGGGCTATGGCTACACCTTC. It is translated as CASSVVRTGGYGYTF.

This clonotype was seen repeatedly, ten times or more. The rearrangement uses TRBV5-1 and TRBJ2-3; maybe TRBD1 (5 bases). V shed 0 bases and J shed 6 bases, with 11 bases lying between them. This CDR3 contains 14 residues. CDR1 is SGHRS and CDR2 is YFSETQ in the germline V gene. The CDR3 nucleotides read TGCGCCAGCAGCTTGGTTGAAGGGGTGGATACGCAGTATTTT. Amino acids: CASSLVEGVDTQYF.

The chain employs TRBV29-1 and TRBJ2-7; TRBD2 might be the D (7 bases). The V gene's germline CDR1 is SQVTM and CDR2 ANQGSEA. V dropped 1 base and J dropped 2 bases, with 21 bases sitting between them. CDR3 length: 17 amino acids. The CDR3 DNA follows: TGCAGCGTTGAAGGCGGGGTAGGGGGGGCCCTCCCCTACGAGCAGTACTTC. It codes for CSVEGGVGGALPYEQYF.

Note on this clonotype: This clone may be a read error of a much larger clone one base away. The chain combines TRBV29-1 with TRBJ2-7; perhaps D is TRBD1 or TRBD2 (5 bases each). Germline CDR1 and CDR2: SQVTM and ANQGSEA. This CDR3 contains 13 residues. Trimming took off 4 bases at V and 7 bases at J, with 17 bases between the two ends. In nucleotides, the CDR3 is TGCAGCGTTGTGGGGCAGGGACGAGGAGAGCAGTACTTC. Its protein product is CSVVGQGRGEQYF.

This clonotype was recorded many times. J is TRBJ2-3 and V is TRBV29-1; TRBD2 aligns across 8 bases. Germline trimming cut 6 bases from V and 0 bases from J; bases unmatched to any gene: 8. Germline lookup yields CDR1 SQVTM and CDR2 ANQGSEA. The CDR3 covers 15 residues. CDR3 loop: CSVPGRGASTDTQYF. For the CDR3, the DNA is TGCAGCGTCCCCGGGCGGGGGGCCAGCACAGATACGCAGTATTTT.

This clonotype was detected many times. The CDR3 sequence is CASSLSRQSTYEQYF. CDR3 DNA: TGTGCCAGCAGCTTATCAAGACAGAGTACCTACGAGCAGTACTTC. The genes are TRBV11-2 and TRBJ2-7; tentative D call: TRBD1 (5 bases). V was clipped by 2 bases and J by 2 bases, with 13 bases between them. The CDR3 totals 15 residues. Germline V CDR1 and CDR2: SGHAT, FQNNGV.

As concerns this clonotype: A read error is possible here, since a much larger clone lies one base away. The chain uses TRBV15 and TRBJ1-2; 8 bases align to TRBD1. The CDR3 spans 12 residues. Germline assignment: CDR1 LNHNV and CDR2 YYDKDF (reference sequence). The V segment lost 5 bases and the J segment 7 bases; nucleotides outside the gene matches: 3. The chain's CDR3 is CATSCRGLGYTF. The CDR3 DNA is TGTGCCACCAGCTGCAGGGGGCTTGGCTACACCTTC.

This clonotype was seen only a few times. CDR3 loop: CASTDRDLSYEQYF. For the CDR3, the DNA is TGTGCCAGCACAGACAGGGATTTGAGCTACGAGCAGTACTTC. The V and J genes are TRBV2 and TRBJ2-7; 7 nucleotides line up with TRBD1. Looked up from germline, CDR1 is SNHLY and CDR2 is FYNNEI. V shed 7 bases, J shed 3 bases, and the junction held 9 bases outside the gene matches. The CDR3 runs to 14 residues.

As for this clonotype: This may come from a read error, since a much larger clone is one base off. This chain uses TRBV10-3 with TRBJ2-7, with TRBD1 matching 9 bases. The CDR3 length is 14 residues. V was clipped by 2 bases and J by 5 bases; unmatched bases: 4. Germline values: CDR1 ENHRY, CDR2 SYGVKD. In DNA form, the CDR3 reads TGTGCCATCAGTGAGGACAGGGGGGCCCACGAGCAGTACTTC. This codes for CAISEDRGAHEQYF.

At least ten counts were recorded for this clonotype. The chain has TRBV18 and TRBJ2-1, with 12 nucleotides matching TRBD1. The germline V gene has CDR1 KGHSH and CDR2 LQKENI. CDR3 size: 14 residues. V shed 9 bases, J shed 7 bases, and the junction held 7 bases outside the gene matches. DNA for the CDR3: TGTGCCAGTTTGGGACAGGGGGCTGCAAATGAGCAGTTCTTC. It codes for CASLGQGAANEQFF.

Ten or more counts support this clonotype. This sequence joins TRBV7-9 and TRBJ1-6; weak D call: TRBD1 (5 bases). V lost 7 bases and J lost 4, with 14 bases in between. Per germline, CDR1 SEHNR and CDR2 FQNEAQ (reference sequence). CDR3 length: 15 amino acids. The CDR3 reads CASKVVTDYNSPLHF. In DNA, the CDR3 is TGTGCCAGCAAGGTGGTGACAGATTATAATTCACCCCTCCACTTT.